Following are 9 T cell receptor beta chains from one sample sequenced in a study of CD8 T cells in ankylosing spondylitis. Study findings and constraints: Ankylosing spondylitis blood appeared to carry a characteristic TCR beta motif of roughly eight highly homologous variants.

Their target antigens are unknown. TCRdb re-analysed the 5' RACE reads in MiXCR, keeping a single row per CDR3 protein. The data contain around 450,000 distinct CDR3 sequences, roughly 27% of them singletons. Sequencing was carried out using blood, either unsorted or a sorted T cell fraction (not recorded which). These TCRs come from a male donor with ankylosing spondylitis.

The table lists this clonotype with a few counts. The chain joins TRBV7-2 to TRBJ2-1, with no clear D. Germline values: CDR1 SGHTA, CDR2 FQGNSA. The V end was cut by 5 bases, the J end by 2 bases, with 7 bases between. The CDR3 loop spans 13 amino acids. The CDR3 sequence is CASSRNTYNEQFF. For the CDR3, the DNA is TGTGCCAGCAGCCGCAACACCTACAATGAGCAGTTCTTC.

A few counts support this clonotype. J is TRBJ2-1 and V is TRBV29-1, with 8 nucleotides matching TRBD1. CDR3 size: 16 residues. Germline-derived CDR1 and CDR2 are SQVTM and ANQGSEA. Trimming took 4 bases from V and 7 from J; bases not matched to a gene: 15. CDR3 residues: CSVVRPPGGRGNEQFF. CDR3 coding DNA: TGCAGCGTTGTTAGGCCCCCAGGGGGCCGGGGGAATGAGCAGTTCTTC.

This clonotype was detected a few times. The chain has TRBV12-3 or TRBV12-4 and TRBJ2-5; 11 nucleotides align to TRBD2. The CDR3 is 15 residues long. With V trimmed by 4 bases and J by 5 bases, 6 bases remained unmatched. The CDR3 DNA reads TGTGCCAGCAGTTGGACTAGCGGGCTTATGGAGACCCAGTACTTC. Its translation is CASSWTSGLMETQYF.

This clonotype has only a few counts. The chain has TRBV7-9 and TRBJ1-5; D is possibly TRBD1 (6 bases). This CDR3 region has 15 residues. Looked up from germline, CDR1 is SEHNR and CDR2 is FQNEAQ (reference sequence). The ends were cut back, 5 bases at V and 5 bases at J, with 16 bases in the middle. The CDR3 DNA is TGTGCCAGCAGCCAGATCGGGGCAGGGGATCAGCCCCAGCATTTT. It translates to CASSQIGAGDQPQHF.

This clonotype was counted between two and nine times. The CDR3 sequence is CASSPIDRGGEAFF. The CDR3 coding sequence is TGTGCCAGCTCACCCATCGACAGGGGAGGTGAAGCTTTCTTT. The chain has TRBV18 and TRBJ1-1; 8 bases align to TRBD1. Unmatched junction bases numbered 7, after V lost 3 bases and J lost 7 bases. Germline V gene data show CDR1 as KGHSH and CDR2 as LQKENI. The CDR3 consists of 14 residues.

This clonotype has only a few counts. The chain uses TRBV20-1 and TRBJ2-1, with 13 nucleotides matching TRBD2. This CDR3 has 14 residues. CDR1 is DFQATT and CDR2 is SNEGSKA in the germline V gene (reference sequence). V trimming: 4 bases; J trimming: 13 bases; junction bases outside the gene matches: 10. CDR3 sequence: CSANPGLAGFTQFF. CDR3 DNA: TGCAGTGCTAACCCGGGACTAGCGGGATTTACCCAGTTCTTC.

V is TRBV2 and J is TRBJ1-1; TRBD1 matches at 9 bases. Germline trimming cut 7 bases from V and 7 bases from J; bases unmatched to any gene: 7. CDR3 length: 13 amino acids. Per germline, CDR1 SNHLY and CDR2 FYNNEI. DNA for the CDR3: TGTGCCAGCAAAGAAACAGGGGGCAATGAAGCTTTCTTT. Protein: CASKETGGNEAFF. The variable domain in full, completed from reference TRBV2 and TRBJ1-1, reads EPEVTQTPSHQVTQMGQEVILRCVPISNHLYFYWYRQILGQKVEFLVSFYNNEISEKSEIFDDQFSVERPDGSNFTLKIRSTKLEDSAMYFCASKETGGNEAFFGQGTRLTVV.

The rearrangement uses TRBV7-9 and TRBJ2-1; D is unresolved. The V end lost 2 bases, the J end lost 6 bases, and 11 bases lay between the germline ends. From germline, CDR1 is SEHNR and CDR2 FQNEAQ (reference sequence). This CDR3 is built from 14 residues. The CDR3 coding sequence is TGTGCCAGCAGCTTAACTATGAGTGCCAATGAGCAGTTCTTC. It translates to CASSLTMSANEQFF.

This clonotype showed up just a few times. This chain joins TRBV12-3 or TRBV12-4 and TRBJ1-5; tentative D call: TRBD1 (5 bases). V lost 2 bases to trimming and J lost 6 bases, with 8 bases between them. CDR3 size: 13 residues. The CDR3 coding sequence is TGTGCCAGCAGTTTATGGGGCGGTCAGCCCCAGCATTTT. Its protein product is CASSLWGGQPQHF.